A single sample is the source of the 10 T cell receptor beta chains below, sequenced in a study of blood T cell repertoires in COVID-19. Profiling relied on immunoSEQ multiplex PCR, and the TCRdb table lists in-frame clones only, not all of them. The repertoire holds roughly 60,000 clones, with roughly 92% as singletons. The sequencing input was peripheral blood. The receptors come from a middle-aged man with active COVID-19.

The rearrangement joins TRBV19 to TRBJ1-5, with D perhaps TRBD1 (5 bases). V shed 5 bases and J shed 0 bases, with 8 bases lying between them. This CDR3 has 14 amino acids. The germline V gene encodes CDR1 LNHDA and CDR2 SQIVND (reference sequence). The DNA for the CDR3 is TGTGCCAGTAGTTGGGACTTTAGCAATCAGCCCCAGCATTTT. Translating it yields CASSWDFSNQPQHF.

The V call is TRBV7-2, the J call TRBJ2-5; D call uncertain. Looked up from germline, CDR1 is SGHTA and CDR2 is FQGNSA. This CDR3 region has 15 residues. The V end lost 3 bases, the J end lost 7 bases, and 18 bases lay between the germline ends. The CDR3 reads CASSFFGAMAGTQYF. The CDR3, as DNA: TGTGCCAGCAGCTTCTTCGGAGCCATGGCCGGGACCCAGTACTTC. Together with reference TRBV7-2 and TRBJ2-5, the CDR3 gives the full variable domain: GAGVSQSPSNKVTEKGKDVELRCDPISGHTALYWYRQSLGQGLEFLIYFQGNSAPDKSGLPSDRFSAERTGGSVSTLTIQRTQQEDSAVYLCASSFFGAMAGTQYFGPGTRLLVL.

The chain employs TRBV5-6 and TRBJ2-3; D ambiguous. The CDR3 covers 13 residues. Germline assignment: CDR1 SGHDT and CDR2 YYEEEE. Trimming cost V 4 bases and J 4 bases, with 10 bases left between them. The CDR3, as DNA: TGTGCCAGCAGCCCGAGTGGTTCAGATACGCAGTATTTT. Translation: CASSPSGSDTQYF. Together with reference TRBV5-6 and TRBJ2-3, the CDR3 gives the full variable domain: DAGVTQSPTHLIKTRGQQVTLRCSPKSGHDTVSWYQQALGQGPQFIFQYYEEEERQRGNFPDRFSGHQFPNYSSELNVNALLLGDSALYLCASSPSGSDTQYFGPGTRLTVL.

The chain employs TRBV5-1 and TRBJ1-4; perhaps TRBD1 as D (5 bases). This CDR3 comprises 16 residues. The V end was cut by 2 bases, the J end by 1 base, with 12 bases between. Germline lookup yields CDR1 SGHRS and CDR2 YFSETQ. The CDR3 region has the DNA TGCGCCAGCAGCTTTTCCGGGGGGGAAACTAATGAAAAACTGTTTTTT. Encoded protein: CASSFSGGETNEKLFF. Filled out from reference TRBV5-1 and TRBJ1-4, the complete variable domain reads KAGVTQTPRYLIKTRGQQVTLSCSPISGHRSVSWYQQTPGQGLQFLFEYFSETQRNKGNFPGRFSGRQFSNSRSEMNVSTLELGDSALYLCASSFSGGETNEKLFFGSGTQLSVL.

The V call is TRBV24-1, the J call TRBJ2-7, with a tentative D call TRBD2 (6 bases). Trimming cost V 2 bases and J 5 bases, with 15 bases left between them. Germline assignment: CDR1 KGHDR and CDR2 SFDVKD. This CDR3 contains 15 residues. CDR3: CATSDSGGFGNEQYF. As DNA, the CDR3 is TGTGCCACCAGTGATTCAGGAGGGTTCGGCAACGAGCAGTACTTC.

J is TRBJ2-7 and V is TRBV28; 8 bases line up with TRBD1. This CDR3 is built from 14 residues. Germline CDR1 and CDR2: MDHEN and SYDVKM. Losses at the gene ends were 2 bases for V and 7 bases for J; bases not matched to a gene: 7. The CDR3 nucleotides are TGTGCCAGCAGTTTAGTAAACAGGGGGGATGAGCAGTACTTC. It yields the protein CASSLVNRGDEQYF. The whole variable domain, remainder taken from reference TRBV28 and TRBJ2-7, is DVKVTQSSRYLVKRTGEKVFLECVQDMDHENMFWYRQDPGLGLRLIYFSYDVKMKEKGDIPEGYSVSREKKERFSLILESASTNQTSMYLCASSLVNRGDEQYFGPGTRLTVT.

This clone has a single count. The rearrangement uses TRBV14 and TRBJ2-5; D might be TRBD2 (5 bases). There are 15 residues in the CDR3. The ends were cut back, 0 bases at V and 4 bases at J, with 12 bases in the middle. CDR1 and CDR2 (germline): SGHDN, FVKESK. The CDR3 here is CASSQERGLGETQYF. DNA for the CDR3: TGTGCCAGCAGCCAAGAACGGGGTTTGGGAGAGACCCAGTACTTC.

This chain connects TRBV30 to TRBJ1-2; no clear D. V was pared by 3 bases and J by 3 bases, with 14 bases between. The germline CDR1 and CDR2 sequences are GTSNPN and SVGIG (reference sequence). The CDR3 runs to 14 residues. In DNA form, the CDR3 reads TGTGCCTGGAGCCGTCGATCCCGCGACTATGGCTACACCTTC. It yields the protein CAWSRRSRDYGYTF.

The V gene is TRBV28, the J gene TRBJ2-4; possibly TRBD1 for D (5 bases). Germline V gene sequence: CDR1 MDHEN, CDR2 SYDVKM. V lost 3 bases to trimming and J lost 0 bases, with 12 bases between them. This CDR3 spans 16 amino acids. The CDR3 coding sequence is TGTGCCAGCAGTTTCGTCGACAGACTAGCCAAAAACATTCAGTACTTC. Protein: CASSFVDRLAKNIQYF. Based on the CDR3 plus reference TRBV28 and TRBJ2-4, the full variable domain is DVKVTQSSRYLVKRTGEKVFLECVQDMDHENMFWYRQDPGLGLRLIYFSYDVKMKEKGDIPEGYSVSREKKERFSLILESASTNQTSMYLCASSFVDRLAKNIQYFGAGTRLSVL.

CDR3 sequence reads: CASSKTGSHTSSEAFF. For the CDR3, the DNA is TGTGCCAGCAGTAAAACAGGGAGCCACACGAGCTCTGAAGCTTTCTTT. The rearrangement uses TRBV6-6 and TRBJ1-1, with TRBD1 as a possible D gene (6 bases). Trimming shortened V by 5 bases and J by 6 bases, and 22 bases separated the two germline ends. The CDR3 runs to 16 residues. Germline V gene sequence: CDR1 MNHNY, CDR2 SVGAGI (reference sequence).